This T cell receptor beta chain emerged from a study of cytomegalovirus exposure and HLA in healthy donors. Amplification used 60 Vbeta primers and 13 Jbeta primers. Sequencing was performed with immunoSEQ multiplex PCR; in TCRdb, only in-frame clones are kept and a portion is missing. Altogether fewer than 150,000 clones are present, roughly 85% being singletons, with the ten largest covering approximately 6.4%. This clone turned up a few times. Its antigen remains unknown. CDR3 length equals 15 residues. The V and J ends lost 0 bases and 5 bases respectively, with 12 bases between them. The germline V gene has CDR1 SGHRS and CDR2 YFSETQ. The study, taken as a whole, reports: Fewer N-insertions (relative to the roughly 730-donor mean) were reportedly seen in an Asian-associated ancestry cluster in a later analysis. Presence/absence analyses treated sequencing depth as roughly uniform across donors.

The receptor was derived from a woman under 40 in good health and CMV-seropositive. The chain joins TRBV5-1 to TRBJ1-5, with a weak D call TRBD1 (5 bases). Specimen: PBMCs. This CDR3 is CASSLEGAAHQPQHF. As DNA, the CDR3 is TGCGCCAGCAGCTTGGAAGGGGCAGCCCATCAGCCCCAGCATTTT.